Sequencing of this TCR beta chain was carried out in a study of early T cells in non-severe SARS-CoV-2 infection (dated by TCRdb to the early 2020s). Notes on the research overall: Because TCR sequencing was done on bulk RNA from unsorted whole blood, the alpha and beta chains could not be paired. Study-wide conclusions, independent of this receptor: VDJdb matching was skewed toward anti-spike CD8 responses and likely underestimated virus-specific expansions by missing private and CD4 specificities.

This clonotype was detected ten times or more. Its antigen remains undetermined. Per-nucleotide qualities are absent, and no much larger clonotype sits a single base away. This was a case-control study nested in a cohort of healthcare workers in London, UK, who had nasopharyngeal swab PCR tests and blood samples taken every week. Healthcare workers were recruited during the week of the UK lockdown, between 23 and 31 March 2020, and followed weekly for up to roughly 16 weeks. The library was prepared using 5' RACE. The run used a NextSeq 500. Unique molecular identifiers were attached to individual cDNA molecules in the TCR library protocol so that sequencing error and PCR bias could be corrected. Both TCR alpha and beta chains were sequenced, and tight co-correlation was observed between alpha and beta sequence abundances in each sample. The source study handled its data this way. V gene, J gene and CDR3 annotation of TCR sequences was performed with Decombinator V4. Expanded TCRs were defined as changing significantly between any two time points under a Poisson model with p below 0.0001. TCR abundances were normalised to the total number of TCRs sequenced per sample and were expressed as counts per million. TRAV1-2 paired with TRAJ12, TRAJ20 or TRAJ33 defined MAIT TCRs, while TRAV10 paired with TRAJ18 defined iNKT TCRs. A search of VDJdb, accessed on 1 November 2021, was run for TCRs annotated to CMV, EBV and SARS-CoV-2, with TCRs annotated for multiple antigens excluded. The public reads were run again by TCRdb, first through fastp at Q25 and then through MiXCR, and only productive beta chains were kept. Rows are combined by CDR3 protein, so each entry shows the most common genes and DNA. The V and J calls and clone size are TCRdb's, not the authors'. Here the sample has 35,000 to 45,000 distinct CDR3 sequences; approximately 5.3% occur a single time. The ten biggest clones cover 25% to 30% of the sample.

The CDR1 and CDR2 encoded by the germline V gene are SGHVS and FNYEAQ. CDR3 length: 13 amino acids, cysteine to phenylalanine. The kept DNA is CDR3 alone, 39 bases in frame from the first base. Trimming leaves V shorter by 4 bases and J shorter by 6 bases, with the junction holding 2 bases beyond the gene matches. The sequenced sample consisted of whole blood. The TCR originated in an adult who was a healthcare worker with PCR-confirmed SARS-CoV-2 infection or an uninfected control (not recorded which). The rearrangement combines TRBV7-6 with TRBJ1-5; 8 bases in the junction line up with TRBD1. The sequence in DNA is TGTGCCAGCAGCTCCGACAGGGGTCAGCCCCAGCATTTT. This translates into CASSSDRGQPQHF.